The rows below give T cell receptor beta chains drawn from one sample of a study of regulatory T cells in long-lasting Graves disease. Each CDR3 protein is one row after TCRdb ran MiXCR on the multiplex PCR reads. Of 400,000 to 500,000 distinct CDR3 sequences listed, 12% to 15% are singletons. Separately, the same data were catalogued under a study of T cells in Graves' hyperthyroidism and ophthalmopathy.

This specimen was peripheral blood mononuclear cells (PBMCs), taken at new diagnosis, from a patient treated with antithyroid drugs. These receptors came from a woman in her 50s with Graves disease. CDR3s leave out the opening cysteine and the closing phenylalanine or tryptophan. Size is stated for part of the rows, as once, few or many counts, or as a class when the clone is expanded.

cdr3_length | clone_size | v_call | cdr3_aa
14 | . | TRBV6-1 | ASLLSAGAPQETQY
10 | few | TRBV13 | ASSFSSGEQY
13 | . | TRBV12-3/TRBV12-4 | ASSLGLAPDNEQF
11 | many | TRBV20-1 | SVSGTSGNEQY
13 | few | TRBV19 | ASSISSAFTDTQY
11 | . | TRBV30 | AWRRAGGESQY
9 | few | TRBV20-1 | SGTHYNEQY
17 | . | TRBV6-1 | ASSPAGGGGGHREDEQF
16 | many | TRBV18 | ASSPPDSGRASPDTQY
12 | many | TRBV28 | ASRPVGDSQPQH
11 | few | TRBV27 | ASRQGIITEAF
14 | . | TRBV6-1 | ASSLGTPQLTDTQY
14 | many | TRBV28 | ASIPTGTRLSDTQY
14 | many | TRBV27 | ASSLLAVKNTGELF
12 | many | TRBV7-3 | ASSTAGSTDTQY
18 | many | TRBV28 | ASSRRGGTSGRLSYNEQF
14 | many | TRBV12-3/TRBV12-4 | ASSLPPGLAVNEQF
12 | many | TRBV6-1 | ASSPRGPSYGYT
12 | many | TRBV30 | AWSVSLALNEQF
12 | . | TRBV5-6 | ASSSTGSYTEAF
13 | . | TRBV14 | ASSRDIGNTGELF
11 | . | TRBV5-1 | ASSSPVYNEQL
12 | many | TRBV7-2 | ASSSRQGGYEQY
13 | many | TRBV3-1 | ASSQPRGRGTEAF
14 | many | TRBV27 | ASSSRTSGRLDTQY
12 | many | TRBV29-1 | SAGLAGAWHEQY
13 | few | TRBV4-1 | ASSHDRGSGYGYT
16 | few | TRBV18 | ASSPQAAGGAGYEKLF
13 | few | TRBV6-1 | ASSKAGGYTGELF
11 | many | TRBV3-1 | ASSQRAHEGYT
13 | . | TRBV20-1 | SARGPASRHNEQF
15 | many | TRBV18 | ASSPREGVTSPYEQY
13 | many | TRBV9 | ASSELAGRGDTQY
13 | . | TRBV19 | ASSMNQGWTGELF
13 | few | TRBV10-3 | AISLGTISTDTQY
14 | many | TRBV14 | ASSQRLAQPYNEQF
14 | few | TRBV28 | ASSPRLFTGANVLT
15 | . | TRBV4-1 | ASSQVRKPVVQETQY
12 | many | TRBV5-1 | ASSLGRGQRPQH
14 | many | TRBV5-1 | ASSQTLTSGNNEQF